These 26 T cell receptor beta chains share one sample of origin, sequenced in a study of early T cells in non-severe SARS-CoV-2 infection (dated by TCRdb to about 2021). Library construction relied on 5' RACE. Instrument on record: NextSeq 500. TCRdb reran the public reads through fastp at Q25 and MiXCR, keeping productive beta chains. One record per CDR3 amino acid sequence lists the most common genes and DNA. This sample is represented by around 77,000 distinct CDR3 sequences; approximately 12% of them were singletons. The biggest ten clones account for 15% to 17% of the sample. Sequenced material: whole blood, taken at baseline. Receptor source: an adult who was a healthcare worker with PCR-confirmed SARS-CoV-2 infection or an uninfected control (not recorded which). The donor label of this sample is uncertain.

This clonotype has ten or more counts. The chain has TRBV9 and TRBJ1-1; TRBD1 might be the D (6 bases). This CDR3 comprises 14 residues. V was pared by 4 bases and J by 10 bases, with 20 bases between. Germline V CDR1 and CDR2: SGDLS, YYNGEE. This chain's CDR3 is CASSRTDVGSGAFF. The CDR3, as DNA: TGTGCCAGCAGCCGGACAGACGTCGGGTCAGGAGCTTTCTTT.

This clonotype was counted many times. The rearrangement joins TRBV20-1 to TRBJ1-2, with 7 nucleotides matching TRBD1. The V segment lost 3 bases and the J segment 4 bases; nucleotides outside the gene matches: 5. CDR1 is DFQATT and CDR2 is SNEGSKA in the germline V gene (reference sequence). The CDR3 extends over 13 amino acids. Written as DNA, the CDR3 is TGCAGTGCTAGCTTACAGGGGAGCTATGGCTACACCTTC. Amino acid sequence: CSASLQGSYGYTF.

This clonotype showed up just a few times. This chain uses TRBV20-1 with TRBJ2-3; D not certain. Per germline, CDR1 DFQATT and CDR2 SNEGSKA (reference sequence). The length of the CDR3 is 15 residues. V was shortened by 6 bases and J by 2 bases, with 18 bases between the two germline ends. Here the CDR3 DNA reads TGCAGTGCCATACGTGTGGTGCGGACCACAGATACGCAGTATTTT. As protein: CSAIRVVRTTDTQYF.

This clonotype was picked up a small number of times. This chain links TRBV19 with TRBJ2-5; D is perhaps TRBD2 (5 bases). This CDR3 contains 12 residues. V was clipped by 9 bases and J by 5 bases, with 13 bases between them. The germline gives CDR1 LNHDA, CDR2 SQIVND (reference sequence). CDR3 nucleotide sequence: TGTGCCAGCGGACCGGGCGGGGAGACCCAGTACTTC. Translation gives CASGPGGETQYF.

The chain employs TRBV28 and TRBJ2-7; 12 bases match TRBD2. V trimming: 3 bases; J trimming: 2 bases; junction bases outside the gene matches: 2. CDR1 is MDHEN and CDR2 is SYDVKM in the germline V gene. The CDR3 is made up of 15 amino acids. As DNA, the CDR3 is TGTGCCAGCAGTTTTCGGACTAGCGGGGCCTACGAGCAGTACTTC. Translated, it gives CASSFRTSGAYEQYF.

This clonotype was observed many times. This chain links TRBV7-8 with TRBJ2-5; 7 nucleotides match TRBD2. CDR3 length: 13 amino acids. The germline gives CDR1 SGHVS, CDR2 FQNEAQ. V lost 5 bases, J lost 4 bases, and 4 bases stayed unmatched. As DNA, the CDR3 is TGTGCCAGCAGCGGGGGGGTATTAGAGACCCAGTACTTC. It translates to CASSGGVLETQYF.

This clonotype came up a few times. CDR3 sequence reads: CASSLTGGPYNEQFF. For the CDR3, the DNA is TGTGCCAGCAGCTTAACAGGGGGACCGTACAATGAGCAGTTCTTC. J is TRBJ2-1 and V is TRBV5-6, with 8 bases that match TRBD1. V dropped 2 bases and J dropped 4; count of bases not matched to a gene: 5. In germline, CDR1 is SGHDT, CDR2 YYEEEE. This CDR3 has 15 residues.

This clonotype showed up many times. The rearrangement links TRBV27 to TRBJ1-5; D is perhaps TRBD1 (6 bases). Germline CDR1 and CDR2: MNHEY and SMNVEV (reference sequence). V was shortened by 5 bases and J by 7 bases, with 18 bases between the two germline ends. The CDR3 consists of 15 residues. CDR3 loop: CASSNTGRSEQPQHF. Here the CDR3 DNA reads TGTGCCAGCAGTAATACAGGGAGGTCGGAACAGCCCCAGCATTTT.

This chain uses TRBV20-1 with TRBJ2-7; D is unclear. Germline values: CDR1 DFQATT, CDR2 SNEGSKA (reference sequence). The CDR3 is made up of 15 amino acids. V lost 0 bases to trimming and J lost 1 base, with 13 bases between them. The CDR3 here is CSARDPWRRSYEQYF. CDR3 bases: TGCAGTGCTAGAGACCCGTGGCGGCGGTCCTACGAGCAGTACTTC.

In this sample, this clonotype turned up many times. V usage is TRBV20-1 and J usage is TRBJ2-3; perhaps TRBD2 as D (5 bases). The V and J ends lost 5 bases and 5 bases respectively, with 11 bases between them. The CDR3 runs 12 residues. Per germline, CDR1 DFQATT and CDR2 SNEGSKA (reference sequence). The CDR3, as DNA: TGCAGTGCTTCCAGTGAGGGAGATACGCAGTATTTT. It yields the protein CSASSEGDTQYF.

The chain couples TRBV18 to TRBJ2-7; D is unclear. This CDR3 is built from 14 residues. V lost 3 bases and J lost 6, with 15 bases in between. Germline V gives CDR1 KGHSH, CDR2 LQKENI. The CDR3 region is CASSPSTVEGEQYF. The CDR3 DNA is TGTGCCAGCTCACCTTCCACGGTCGAAGGCGAGCAGTACTTC.

The chain has TRBV7-6 and TRBJ2-7; 10 bases match TRBD1. This CDR3 contains 17 residues. J lost 6 bases, V lost 4 bases, and 15 bases had no gene match. The germline CDR1 and CDR2 sequences are SGHVS and FNYEAQ. The CDR3: CASSSEPRDRGVVEQYF. The CDR3 nucleotides are TGTGCCAGCAGCTCGGAGCCGAGGGACAGGGGAGTGGTCGAGCAGTACTTC.

CDR3 sequence reads: CASSYKGALSGYTF. The CDR3 nucleotides read TGTGCCAGCAGTTACAAGGGGGCTCTAAGCGGCTACACCTTC. The chain combines TRBV6-2 or TRBV6-3 with TRBJ1-2, with TRBD1 identical over 7 bases. The V gene's germline CDR1 is MNHEY and CDR2 SVGEGT. The CDR3 has 14 residues. V trimming: 2 bases; J trimming: 8 bases; junction bases outside the gene matches: 8.

The chain combines TRBV7-2 with TRBJ2-3, with D possibly being TRBD1 or TRBD2 (6 bases each). The V and J ends lost 8 bases and 2 bases respectively, with 14 bases between them. Looked up from germline, CDR1 is SGHTA and CDR2 is FQGNSA. This CDR3 is built from 14 residues. The CDR3 coding sequence is TGTGCCAGCGAAGAGGGGGGAACCACAGATACGCAGTATTTT. It translates to CASEEGGTTDTQYF.

The chain couples TRBV7-6 to TRBJ2-7; 7 bases are a match to TRBD1. The CDR3 runs 17 residues. Germline assignment: CDR1 SGHVS and CDR2 FNYEAQ. After removal of 2 bases from V and 5 bases from J, the junction contained 15 bases not matched to a gene. Here the CDR3 DNA reads TGTGCCAGCAGCTTATCCCGACTGGGGACAGCTCTCAACGAGCAGTACTTC. The encoded protein is CASSLSRLGTALNEQYF.

This clonotype was found many times. The gene calls are TRBV18 and TRBJ2-5; D is uncertain. Trimming pared 3 bases from V and 1 base from J, leaving 0 bases between. Per germline, CDR1 KGHSH and CDR2 LQKENI. This CDR3 contains 11 residues. CDR3 nucleotide sequence: TGTGCCAGCTCACCCCAAGAGACCCAGTACTTC. Its translation is CASSPQETQYF. Looking up the rest from reference TRBV18 and TRBJ2-5 gives the full variable domain: NAGVMQNPRHLVRRRGQEARLRCSPMKGHSHVYWYRQLPEEGLKFMVYLQKENIIDESGMPKERFSAEFPKEGPSILRIQQVVRGDSAAYFCASSPQETQYFGPGTRLLVL.

The chain joins TRBV7-6 to TRBJ1-2; no clear D. Trimming cost V 4 bases and J 8 bases, with 20 bases left between them. Per germline, CDR1 SGHVS and CDR2 FNYEAQ. This CDR3 has 15 amino acids. The CDR3 here is CASSSNLAPGQGYTF. In DNA form, the CDR3 reads TGTGCCAGCAGCTCCAATCTAGCCCCCGGGCAGGGCTACACCTTC.

The table lists this clonotype with many counts. The rearrangement uses TRBV5-1 and TRBJ2-1; D is unclear. The CDR3 extends over 13 amino acids. V was cut by 2 bases and J by 2 bases, with 5 bases left in between. CDR1 and CDR2 (germline): SGHRS, YFSETQ. The CDR3 sequence is CASSLEAYNEQFF. Written as DNA, the CDR3 is TGCGCCAGCAGCTTAGAGGCCTACAATGAGCAGTTCTTC.

This clonotype was seen ten or more times. The chain is built from TRBV7-6 and TRBJ2-2; weak D call: TRBD1 (6 bases). There are 15 residues in the CDR3. Trimming pared 1 base from V and 0 bases from J, leaving 6 bases between. The V gene's germline CDR1 is SGHVS and CDR2 FNYEAQ. The CDR3 reads CASSLGTANTGELFF. In DNA, the CDR3 is TGTGCCAGCAGCTTAGGGACAGCGAACACCGGGGAGCTGTTTTTT.

This clonotype was detected a few times. J is TRBJ2-3 and V is TRBV7-2, with 9 bases aligning to TRBD2. CDR1 is SGHTA and CDR2 is FQGNSA in the germline V gene. This CDR3 contains 16 residues. After removal of 2 bases from V and 4 bases from J, the junction contained 7 bases not matched to a gene. CDR3 amino acids: CASSLRASGEADTQYF. CDR3 DNA sequence: TGTGCCAGCAGCTTAAGGGCTAGCGGGGAGGCAGATACGCAGTATTTT.

At least ten counts were recorded for this clonotype. This chain uses TRBV7-6 with TRBJ2-3; 13 bases are shared with TRBD2. Germline V gives CDR1 SGHVS, CDR2 FNYEAQ. V lost 6 bases and J lost 3; bases outside the gene matches: 15. This CDR3 has 19 amino acids. The CDR3 DNA reads TGTGCCAGCAGTTTTCAACCACACCGGACTAGCGGGGGTACAGATACGCAGTATTTT. Protein: CASSFQPHRTSGGTDTQYF.

This clonotype appeared a few times. The V call is TRBV2, the J call TRBJ2-2; 10 positions match TRBD2. The germline V gene has CDR1 SNHLY and CDR2 FYNNEI. CDR3 length: 16 amino acids. V gave up 4 bases and J gave up 6 bases; unmatched junction bases: 8. The CDR3 reads CASSGLAGVGAGELFF. The CDR3 coding sequence is TGTGCCAGCAGTGGTCTAGCGGGAGTAGGTGCCGGGGAGCTGTTTTTT.

The chain employs TRBV7-7 and TRBJ2-7, with 7 bases matching TRBD1. The CDR3 runs 14 residues. V was clipped by 5 bases and J by 3 bases; unmatched bases: 7. The germline CDR1 and CDR2 sequences are SSHAT and FNYEAQ (reference sequence). The CDR3 loop reads CASSPGTALYEQYF. The CDR3 DNA follows: TGTGCCAGCAGCCCCGGGACAGCACTCTACGAGCAGTACTTC.

This clonotype was seen a few times. The genes are TRBV6-5 and TRBJ2-7; no clear D gene. The V gene's germline CDR1 is MNHEY and CDR2 SVGAGI. V lost 7 bases and J 2 bases, leaving 12 bases between the germline ends. The CDR3 is made up of 13 amino acids. CDR3 coding DNA: TGTGCCAGCACGAACGGTCAGGCCTACGAGCAGTACTTC. Residues: CASTNGQAYEQYF.

This clonotype was detected a few times. This rearrangement joins TRBV19 to TRBJ1-5; D call uncertain. The germline V gene encodes CDR1 LNHDA and CDR2 SQIVND (reference sequence). Trimming took 3 bases from V and 7 from J, leaving 7 bases between them. The CDR3 contains 12 residues. The CDR3 DNA reads TGTGCCAGTAGTATCTCCGTGCAGCCCCAGCATTTT. The encoded protein is CASSISVQPQHF.

This chain connects TRBV4-3 to TRBJ2-3; tentative D call: TRBD1 (6 bases). V was shortened by 5 bases and J by 1 base, with 13 bases between the two germline ends. The CDR3 contains 15 residues. CDR1 and CDR2 (germline): LGHNA, YSLEER. The CDR3: CASSIENRGTDTQYF. The CDR3 DNA sequence: TGCGCCAGCAGCATCGAAAACAGGGGCACAGATACGCAGTATTTT.